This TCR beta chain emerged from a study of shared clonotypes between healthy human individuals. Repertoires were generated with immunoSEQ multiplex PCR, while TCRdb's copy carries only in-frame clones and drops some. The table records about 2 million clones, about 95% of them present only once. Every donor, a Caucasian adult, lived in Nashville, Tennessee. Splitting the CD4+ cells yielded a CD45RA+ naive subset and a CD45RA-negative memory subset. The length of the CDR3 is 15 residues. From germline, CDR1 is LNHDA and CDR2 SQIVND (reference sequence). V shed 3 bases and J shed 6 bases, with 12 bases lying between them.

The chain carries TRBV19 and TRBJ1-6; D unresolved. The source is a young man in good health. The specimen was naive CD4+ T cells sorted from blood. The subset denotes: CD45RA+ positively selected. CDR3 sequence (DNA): TGTGCCAGTAGTATCACCGGGCTGTCTAATTCACCCCTCCACTTT. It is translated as CASSITGLSNSPLHF.